The rows below give T cell receptor beta chains drawn from one sample of a study of T cell repertoires in cytomegalovirus infection. TCRdb analysed the reads with MiXCR anew, one entry per CDR3 protein. The sample has a few hundred thousand distinct CDR3 sequences, roughly 15% seen once. The sample consisted of PBMCs. These receptors originate from a human donor in good health (CMV status not recorded). Some clones in this sample may be carry-over from other donors' samples. Each CDR3 is given with its conserved first and last residue. The D gene is left open where the match is weak. A row's size may be missing; if present it is once, few, many or a size class.

>TRBJ2-4|TRBD1|many|15|TRBV7-2
TGTGCCAGCAGCTTAAGAGGACAGGGCCAAAACATTCAGTACTTC
CASSLRGQGQNIQYF
>TRBJ2-3|TRBD2|.|16|TRBV28
TGTGCCAGCAGTTTTAGGGCGGGAGTGGTTACAGATACGCAGTATTTT
CASSFRAGVVTDTQYF
>TRBJ1-1|.|few|15|TRBV4-1
TGCGCCAGCAGCCAAGATCAGCGCTGGAACACTGAAGCTTTCTTT
CASSQDQRWNTEAFF
>TRBJ1-2|.|.|16|TRBV6-1
TGTGCCAGCAGTGAAGCGTGGGGCCAGTGGGACTATGGCTACACCTTC
CASSEAWGQWDYGYTF
>TRBJ2-3|.|few|15|TRBV28
TGTGCCAGCAGTTTATTACCGGGGATTGCAGATACGCAGTATTTT
CASSLLPGIADTQYF
>TRBJ1-2|.|many|15|TRBV7-2
TGTGCCAGCAGCTTAGAGGTCAGGAAAAAGAGGGGCTACACCTTC
CASSLEVRKKRGYTF
>TRBJ2-2|TRBD2|.|17|TRBV13
TGTGCCAGCAGCTTGGGCACTAGCGGGAGGGCCATCGGGGAGCTGTTTTTT
CASSLGTSGRAIGELFF
>TRBJ2-2|.|.|12|TRBV10-3
TGTGCCATCAGTGACTCAACCGGGGAGCTGTTTTTT
CAISDSTGELFF
>TRBJ1-1|.|many|15|TRBV7-2
TGTGCCAGCAGCTTAGACCGCCTAATGAACACTGAAGCTTTCTTT
CASSLDRLMNTEAFF
>TRBJ1-1|TRBD1|few|12|TRBV20-1
TGCAGTGCTAGAGTAGGGACAGATGAAGCTTTCTTT
CSARVGTDEAFF
>TRBJ2-1|TRBD2|.|14|TRBV19
TGTGCCAGTGGAGCGGGACTAGCCAACAATGAGCAGTTCTTC
CASGAGLANNEQFF
>TRBJ1-1|.|many|12|TRBV29-1
TGCAGCGTCCCCGAAGGCCCCACTGAAGCTTTCTTT
CSVPEGPTEAFF
>TRBJ2-1|.|.|14|TRBV27
TGTGCCAGCAGATGGAGTGTCTCCAACAATGAGCAGTTCTTC
CASRWSVSNNEQFF
>TRBJ2-7|TRBD2|.|17|TRBV29-1
TGCAGCGCCAAAGGGGGAGGGGGTAGCGGGAGGGCCCACGAGCAGTACTTC
CSAKGGGGSGRAHEQYF
>TRBJ2-1|.|many|14|TRBV6-5
TGTGCCAGCAGTTACGGGACATCCTACAATGAGCAGTTCTTC
CASSYGTSYNEQFF
>TRBJ1-4|.|many|14|TRBV7-2
TGTGCCAGCAGCCCCGGGACTCAATCAGAAAAACTGTTTTTT
CASSPGTQSEKLFF
>TRBJ2-3|.|.|10|TRBV29-1
TGCAGCACAGGGACTGCAACGCAGTATTTT
CSTGTATQYF
>TRBJ1-5|.|.|13|TRBV6-2/TRBV6-3
TGTGCCAGCAGTAAAGGGGTCAATCAGCCCCAGCATTTT
CASSKGVNQPQHF
>TRBJ1-2|.|.|15|TRBV7-2
TGTGCCAGCAGCTATCCCCCGGGGGCCTCCTATTGCTACAACTTC
CASSYPPGASYCYNF
>TRBJ2-4|.|.|15|TRBV28
TGTGCCAGCAGCTCTGGGGGAGAGGGCAAAAACATTCAGTACTTC
CASSSGGEGKNIQYF
>TRBJ2-5|.|many|13|TRBV12-3/TRBV12-4
TGTGCCAGCAGCCCGACAGAGGGGGAGACCCAGTACTTC
CASSPTEGETQYF
>TRBJ1-3|.|many|15|TRBV7-2
TGTGCCAGCAGCTTAGTGGAAGGGTCTGGAAACACCATATATTTT
CASSLVEGSGNTIYF
>TRBJ2-5|.|few|15|TRBV4-3
TGCGCCAGCAGCCAAGATTTGGGCTTCTACGAGACCCAGTACTTC
CASSQDLGFYETQYF
>TRBJ2-7|TRBD2|many|15|TRBV11-2
TGTGCCAGCAGCCCTCAACCGGGAGGGACTTACGAGCAGTACTTC
CASSPQPGGTYEQYF
>TRBJ2-1|TRBD2|many|14|TRBV6-1
TGTGCCAGCATAAAAAGCGGGAGCTACAATGAGCAGTTCTTC
CASIKSGSYNEQFF
>TRBJ2-7|.|.|13|TRBV20-1
TGCAGTGCTAGAGTTGGCGGCTCCTACGAGCAGTACTTC
CSARVGGSYEQYF
>TRBJ2-1|.|few|14|TRBV6-1
TGTGCCAGCAGTCCCCGGGTGGGCTACAATGAGCAGTTCTTC
CASSPRVGYNEQFF
>TRBJ1-6|.|.|14|TRBV7-2
TGTGCCAGCAGCTTTGGAGGGGGAAATTCACCCCTCCACTTT
CASSFGGGNSPLHF
>TRBJ1-1|.|.|13|TRBV18
TGTGCCAGCTCACCGGTTCTTGGGACTGAAGCTTTCTTT
CASSPVLGTEAFF
>TRBJ1-1|.|few|13|TRBV6-6
TGTGCCAGCAGGACAGGTTCCAGGACTGAAGCTTTCTTT
CASRTGSRTEAFF
>TRBJ1-6|.|.|15|TRBV18
TGTGCCAGCTCACCAGAGAGTTCGGCAAGCTCACCCCTCCACTTT
CASSPESSASSPLHF
>TRBJ2-5|TRBD1|many|13|TRBV7-2
TGTGCCAGCAGCTTCACAGGGGTGGAGACCCAGTACTTC
CASSFTGVETQYF
>TRBJ2-7|.|many|12|TRBV5-4
TGTGCCAGCAGCTCGCAGGGGGGCGAGCAGTACTTC
CASSSQGGEQYF
>TRBJ1-6|.|few|13|TRBV11-2
TGTGCCAGCAGACCTTCGCAGGGTAGATCCCTCCACTTT
CASRPSQGRSLHF
>TRBJ2-3|TRBD2|many|17|TRBV7-2
TGTGCCAGCAGCTCCAAGAGACTAGCGGGTATGAGAGATACGCAGTATTTT
CASSSKRLAGMRDTQYF
>TRBJ1-1|.|once|16|TRBV7-9
TGTGCCAGCAGCTTAATGACAGGCCCGGGGAACACTGAAGCTTTCTTT
CASSLMTGPGNTEAFF
>TRBJ1-3|.|.|15|TRBV29-1
TGCAGCGTTGCGGTACCACGGGGGCTCGGAAACACCATATATTTT
CSVAVPRGLGNTIYF
>TRBJ2-7|TRBD2|few|18|TRBV20-1
TGCAGTGCTACCGGGGTCCCGGGACTAGCGGGAGTCATCTACGAGCAGTACTTC
CSATGVPGLAGVIYEQYF
>TRBJ1-2|TRBD1|few|15|TRBV20-1
TGCAGTGCTCCCCGCGTGGGACAGGGGACAAATGGCTACACCTTC
CSAPRVGQGTNGYTF
>TRBJ2-2|TRBD1|few|15|TRBV20-1
TGCAGTGCTAGCATCGGGACAGGGTCCACCGGGGAGCTGTTTTTT
CSASIGTGSTGELFF
>TRBJ2-3|TRBD2|many|15|TRBV7-8
TGTGCCAGCAGCCCACTAGCGGGAGGACAGTATACGCAGTATTTT
CASSPLAGGQYTQYF
>TRBJ2-6|.|.|13|TRBV10-3
TGTGCCATCGCAGGGACTGGGGCCAACGTCCTGACTTTC
CAIAGTGANVLTF
>TRBJ2-7|TRBD1|.|15|TRBV20-1
TGCAGTGCTAGATTCCCGGACAGGGCCTCCTACGAGCAGTACTTC
CSARFPDRASYEQYF
>TRBJ2-5|TRBD1|.|15|TRBV11-3
TGTGCCAGCAGCTTTGGAACGGGACAGATGGAGACCCAGTACTTC
CASSFGTGQMETQYF
>TRBJ1-1|TRBD1|few|16|TRBV12-3/TRBV12-4
TGTGCCAGCACCCTCCCGGGACAGGGGGAGAACACTGAAGCTTTCTTT
CASTLPGQGENTEAFF
>TRBJ1-6|.|many|14|TRBV2
TGTGCCAGCAGTGGGGCGAGAGAGGGGTCACCCCTCCACTTT
CASSGAREGSPLHF
>TRBJ2-5|TRBD1|.|15|TRBV5-4
TGTGCCAGCAGCCCTGCGACAGGGCCTAGGGGGACCCAGTACTTC
CASSPATGPRGTQYF
>TRBJ2-3|.|.|14|TRBV29-1
TGCAGCGTTGAGGCCCGGTTGGTATCCGATACGCAGTATTTT
CSVEARLVSDTQYF